Below, 8 T cell receptor beta chains from the same sample are listed, as sequenced in a study of blood T cell repertoires in COVID-19. Profiled with immunoSEQ multiplex PCR; TCRdb holds only in-frame clones, not every one. The sample includes 150,000 to 200,000 clones, roughly 82% of them seen just once. Source material: PBMCs or T cells enriched from blood (not recorded which). The source of these receptors is a man aged 50-59 years who had recovered from COVID-19.

This chain connects TRBV6-4 to TRBJ1-1; possibly TRBD1 for D (5 bases). The CDR3 is 14 residues long. Germline V gene data show CDR1 as MRHNA and CDR2 as SNTAGT. V lost 0 bases, J lost 1 base, and 6 bases lay in between. The CDR3 spells CASSDSGGNTEAFF. Written as DNA, the CDR3 is TGTGCCAGCAGTGACTCGGGGGGGAACACTGAAGCTTTCTTT.

V and J are TRBV18 and TRBJ1-3; perhaps TRBD1 as D (5 bases). CDR1 KGHSH and CDR2 LQKENI come from the germline V gene. This CDR3 comprises 15 residues. Trimming stripped 3 bases from V and 4 bases from J, with 13 bases between. The CDR3 DNA reads as TGTGCCAGCTCACCGGGGGAGGTGGAAGGAAACACCATATATTTT. Its protein product is CASSPGEVEGNTIYF.

The chain links TRBV5-8 to TRBJ1-3, with no clear D. This CDR3 region has 15 residues. Germline V lookup: CDR1 SGHTS, CDR2 YDEGEE. V was clipped by 5 bases and J by 0 bases, with 12 bases between them. The CDR3 here is CASSREGSSGNTIYF. The CDR3 DNA is TGTGCCAGCAGTCGTGAAGGGAGCTCTGGAAACACCATATATTTT.

The chain employs TRBV11-2 and TRBJ1-1; possible D gene TRBD1, 5 bases. The CDR3 is 14 amino acids. The germline V and J ends were trimmed by 0 bases and 0 bases, with 5 bases remaining between them. CDR1 SGHAT and CDR2 FQNNGV come from the germline V gene. The CDR3 sequence: CASSLDRVNTEAFF. In DNA form, the CDR3 reads TGTGCCAGCAGCTTAGACAGGGTGAACACTGAAGCTTTCTTT.

The rearrangement joins TRBV3-1 (or the pseudogene TRBV3-2) to TRBJ1-2; 9 nucleotides align to TRBD1. Germline V gene lookup returns CDR1 LGHDT and CDR2 YNNKEL (reference sequence). This CDR3 is 15 amino acids long. Germline trimming cut 2 bases from V and 4 bases from J; bases unmatched to any gene: 5. As DNA, the CDR3 is TGTGCCAGCAGCCAACCGGGACAGGGTGGCTATGGCTACACCTTC. It translates to CASSQPGQGGYGYTF.

CDR3 DNA sequence: TGTGCCAGCAGCGTAGTGGGTAGCGGAGAGACCCAGTACTTC. This sequence encodes CASSVVGSGETQYF. The genes are TRBV9 and TRBJ2-5; perhaps TRBD2 as D (6 bases). The CDR3 contains 14 residues. The ends were cut back, 0 bases at V and 4 bases at J, with 10 bases in the middle. Germline loops: CDR1 SGDLS, CDR2 YYNGEE.

V gene TRBV11-3 combines with J gene TRBJ2-3; 8 bases map to TRBD2. With 5 bases clipped from V and 2 bases from J, the junction kept 9 bases outside the gene matches. Per the germline V gene, CDR1 is SGHNT and CDR2 is YENEEA. The CDR3 is made up of 16 amino acids. CDR3 amino acids: CASSQLTSGDTDTQYF. In nucleotides, the CDR3 is TGTGCCAGCAGCCAACTCACTAGCGGCGACACAGATACGCAGTATTTT.

This sequence joins TRBV9 and TRBJ1-1, with D maybe TRBD1 (5 bases). V was shortened by 6 bases and J by 2 bases, with 11 bases between the two germline ends. Germline CDR1 and CDR2: SGDLS and YYNGEE. The length of the CDR3 is 13 residues. CDR3 region: CASTRGTNTEAFF. The CDR3 region has the DNA TGTGCCAGCACCCGAGGGACTAACACTGAAGCTTTCTTT.